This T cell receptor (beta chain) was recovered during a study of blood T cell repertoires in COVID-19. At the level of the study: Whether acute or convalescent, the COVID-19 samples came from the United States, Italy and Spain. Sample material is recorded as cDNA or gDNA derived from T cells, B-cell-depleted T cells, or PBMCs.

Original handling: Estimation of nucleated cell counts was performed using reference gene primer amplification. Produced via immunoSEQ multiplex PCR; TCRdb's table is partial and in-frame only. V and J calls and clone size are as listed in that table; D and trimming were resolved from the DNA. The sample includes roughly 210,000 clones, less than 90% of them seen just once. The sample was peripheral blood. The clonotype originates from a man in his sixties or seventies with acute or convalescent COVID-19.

CDR3 nucleotide sequence: TGTGCCAGCAGCGCACGGGCAGGGATCCCCTACGAGCAGTACTTC. It is translated as CASSARAGIPYEQYF. V usage is TRBV7-6 and J usage is TRBJ2-7, with D perhaps TRBD1 (5 bases). Germline lookup yields CDR1 SGHVS and CDR2 FNYEAQ. The CDR3 consists of 15 residues. Trimming removed 5 bases at V and 2 bases at J, with 16 bases between.